One sample yielded the 24 T cell receptor beta chains listed below, sequenced in a study of identical twins (TCRdb year 2016). Library preparation was by 5' RACE. TCRdb lists the instrument as Illumina HiSeq 2000. TCRdb cleaned the public reads at Q25 with fastp, built clones with MiXCR and kept in-frame beta chains. Rows with one shared CDR3 protein collapse into an entry with the most common genes and DNA. For this sample there are 1.5 million to 2 million distinct CDR3 sequences; less than 35% appear just once. In total, the top ten clones hold around 0.3% of the sample. Sequencing was performed on cord blood. The receptor set was obtained from a newborn girl in good health.

The J gene is TRBJ1-2, the V gene TRBV15; no firm D call. Trimming stripped 6 bases from V and 0 bases from J, with 14 bases between. The germline CDR1 and CDR2 sequences are LNHNV and YYDKDF (reference sequence). The length of the CDR3 is 15 residues. The DNA for the CDR3 is TGTGCCACCAGTGGGAGAACGAAGGCTAACTATGGCTACACCTTC. Translating it yields CATSGRTKANYGYTF.

The CDR3 loop is CSAPGQGMSEQYF. In DNA form, the CDR3 reads TGCAGTGCTCCGGGACAGGGAATGAGTGAGCAGTACTTC. The chain carries TRBV20-1 and TRBJ2-4, with 9 bases identical to TRBD1. V was pared by 5 bases and J by 13 bases, with 12 bases of the junction left unmatched. The CDR3 runs to 13 residues. Per the germline V gene, CDR1 is DFQATT and CDR2 is SNEGSKA (reference sequence).

V and J are TRBV29-1 and TRBJ2-5; no clear D gene. TRBJ2-1 matches the DNA end more closely, so the J call is doubtful. Germline lookup yields CDR1 SQVTM and CDR2 ANQGSEA. The length of the CDR3 is 16 residues. DNA of the CDR3: TGCAGCGTCTCCGGGTCCCCTCTTTCCCCCCAAGAGACCCAGTTCTTC. Translated, it gives CSVSGSPLSPQETQFF.

The chain couples TRBV20-1 to TRBJ1-1; no firm D call. The CDR3 contains 14 residues. Between the trimmed V and J ends, which lost 0 bases and 1 base, there was a span of 9 bases. Germline CDR1 reads DFQATT; CDR2 reads SNEGSKA (reference sequence). CDR3 residues: CSARDLSRNTEAFF. The CDR3 bases are TGCAGTGCTAGAGATTTAAGTCGGAACACTGAAGCTTTCTTT.

The V call is TRBV29-1, the J call TRBJ2-1; D might be TRBD1 (5 bases). The DNA end lines up better with TRBJ2-7; the J call may be wrong. The CDR3 is 13 amino acids. Germline V gene data show CDR1 as SQVTM and CDR2 as ANQGSEA. The CDR3 DNA follows: TGCAGCGTTGAAAAGGGGTCCTACAATGAGCAGTACTTC. Its translation: CSVEKGSYNEQYF.

This chain uses TRBV10-3 with TRBJ2-7, with D unclear. CDR3 length: 15 residues. Trimming took 6 bases from V and 0 from J, leaving 15 bases between them. Germline V lookup: CDR1 ENHRY, CDR2 SYGVKD. The CDR3 sequence: CAISPEGLHSYEQYF. CDR3 DNA sequence: TGTGCCATCAGCCCCGAAGGGCTCCACTCCTACGAGCAGTACTTC.

Points on this clonotype: This could be a read error, since a much larger clone is one nucleotide away. The V and J genes are TRBV13 and TRBJ2-3, with 9 nucleotides matching TRBD2. The length of the CDR3 is 16 residues. The germline V gene encodes CDR1 PRHDT and CDR2 FYEKMQ (reference sequence). CDR3 region: CASCLGTSHFTDTQYF. Written as DNA, the CDR3 is TGTGCCAGCTGCTTAGGGACTAGCCACTTCACAGATACGCAGTATTTT.

Only a few counts were recorded for this clonotype. CDR3 sequence reads: CASSLGDHSYNEQFF. CDR3 sequence (DNA): TGCGCCAGCAGCTTGGGAGACCACTCCTACAATGAGCAGTTCTTC. The V call is TRBV5-1, the J call TRBJ2-1; D remains unclear. CDR3 length equals 15 residues. Germline loops: CDR1 SGHRS, CDR2 YFSETQ. Trimming shortened V by 0 bases and J by 0 bases, and 7 bases separated the two germline ends.

CDR3 bases: TGTGCCAGCAGGTCGACAGTTCAACCTGAAGCTTTCTTT. Translating it yields CASRSTVQPEAFF. The chain links TRBV28 to TRBJ1-1, with D perhaps TRBD1 (5 bases). V lost 6 bases to trimming and J lost 6 bases, with 14 bases between them. CDR1 and CDR2 from the germline V gene are MDHEN and SYDVKM. CDR3 length: 13 residues.

The chain has TRBV20-1 and TRBJ1-5; 11 positions agree with TRBD1. The CDR3 spans 17 residues. Germline CDR1 DFQATT, CDR2 SNEGSKA (reference sequence). Trimming took 2 bases from V and 7 from J; bases not matched to a gene: 13. The CDR3 nucleotides read TGCAGTGCTAGACAGGAGTACGGGACAGGGGGACGGCAGCCCCAGCATTTT. Residues: CSARQEYGTGGRQPQHF.

This rearrangement joins TRBV15 to TRBJ2-7; D is ambiguous. The germline gives CDR1 LNHNV, CDR2 YYDKDF (reference sequence). This CDR3 is 13 amino acids long. Trimming pared 1 base from V and 7 bases from J, leaving 11 bases between. For the CDR3, the DNA is TGTGCCACCAGCAGAGCTCTAACTGAAGAGCAGTACTTC. Amino acid sequence: CATSRALTEEQYF.

The V gene is TRBV27, the J gene TRBJ1-3, with 12 bases that match TRBD1. The CDR3 totals 16 residues. The V and J ends lost 8 bases and 3 bases, in that order; junction bases with no gene match: 8. The V gene's germline CDR1 is MNHEY and CDR2 SMNVEV (reference sequence). CDR3 residues: CASGPGQGARGNTIYF. CDR3 bases: TGTGCCAGCGGACCGGGACAGGGGGCCCGTGGAAACACCATATATTTT.

The rearrangement uses TRBV6-2 or TRBV6-3 and TRBJ2-7, with TRBD1 as a possible D gene (7 bases). This CDR3 comprises 16 residues. The ends were cut back, 0 bases at V and 5 bases at J, with 17 bases in the middle. Germline V gives CDR1 MNHEY, CDR2 SVGEGT. The CDR3 sequence: CASSYSILGRGDEQYF. The CDR3 coding sequence is TGTGCCAGCAGTTACTCGATCCTTGGCAGGGGGGACGAGCAGTACTTC.

The chain combines TRBV7-2 with TRBJ2-5; D is uncertain. Germline CDR1 SGHTA, CDR2 FQGNSA. The CDR3 runs to 17 residues. Trimming shortened V by 2 bases and J by 1 base, and 17 bases separated the two germline ends. CDR3 DNA sequence: TGTGCCAGCAGCTTATCCCCCCTCTACGGACCCCAAGAGACCCAGTACTTC. It encodes CASSLSPLYGPQETQYF. Together with reference TRBV7-2 and TRBJ2-5, the CDR3 gives the full variable domain: GAGVSQSPSNKVTEKGKDVELRCDPISGHTALYWYRQSLGQGLEFLIYFQGNSAPDKSGLPSDRFSAERTGGSVSTLTIQRTQQEDSAVYLCASSLSPLYGPQETQYFGPGTRLLVL.

J is TRBJ2-1 and V is TRBV5-1, with 9 bases fitting TRBD2. The CDR3 is 15 residues long. The junction had 7 bases not matched to a gene; V was cut back by 1 base and J by 8 bases. The germline V gene encodes CDR1 SGHRS and CDR2 YFSETQ. The CDR3 is CASSLISGRFYEQFF. CDR3 coding DNA: TGCGCCAGCAGCTTGATCAGCGGGAGGTTTTATGAGCAGTTCTTC.

This clonotype was counted only a few times. The rearrangement joins TRBV9 to TRBJ2-1, with D perhaps matching TRBD2 (6 bases). Germline CDR1 SGDLS, CDR2 YYNGEE. Trimming removed 2 bases at V and 4 bases at J, with 16 bases between. The CDR3 consists of 16 residues. In nucleotides, the CDR3 is TGTGCCAGCAGCGTTCGTTCCCTAGCGTCTTACAATGAGCAGTTCTTC. This translates into CASSVRSLASYNEQFF.

The chain carries TRBV5-1 and TRBJ1-5; a weak D match, TRBD1 (5 bases). Germline V gene sequence: CDR1 SGHRS, CDR2 YFSETQ. Trimming removed 2 bases from V and 3 bases from J, with 12 bases in between. The CDR3 is 15 residues long. The CDR3 reads CASSLGDGANQPQHF. CDR3 nucleotides: TGCGCCAGCAGCTTAGGGGACGGGGCCAATCAGCCCCAGCATTTT.

A few counts support this clonotype. V gene TRBV20-1 combines with J gene TRBJ1-2; 7 positions match TRBD1. From germline, CDR1 is DFQATT and CDR2 SNEGSKA (reference sequence). J lost 7 bases, V lost 3 bases, and 5 bases had no gene match. The CDR3 sequence is 12 residues long. CDR3 DNA sequence: TGCAGTGCTAGCGGGACAGAGGCTGGCTACACCTTC. Translating it yields CSASGTEAGYTF.

The rearrangement joins TRBV25-1 to TRBJ2-7, with D possibly being TRBD1 (6 bases). This CDR3 region has 14 residues. The germline V and J ends were trimmed by 6 bases and 5 bases, with 17 bases remaining between them. Germline lookup yields CDR1 MGHDK and CDR2 SYGVNS. Here the CDR3 reads CASSPRQAADEQYF. The CDR3 DNA follows: TGTGCCAGCAGCCCCAGACAGGCCGCCGACGAGCAGTACTTC.

The table lists this clonotype with many counts. The gene calls are TRBV20-1 and TRBJ2-7; D might be TRBD1 (6 bases). Trimming removed 0 bases from V and 0 bases from J, with 9 bases in between. CDR3 length: 14 amino acids. Germline V CDR1 and CDR2: DFQATT, SNEGSKA (reference sequence). The CDR3 DNA sequence: TGCAGTGCTAGAGAAGGGGGATACTCCTACGAGCAGTACTTC. This gives the protein CSAREGGYSYEQYF.

This clonotype was seen a few times. The rearrangement joins TRBV6-5 to TRBJ1-4; a weak D match, TRBD1 (5 bases). Trimming cost V 5 bases and J 12 bases, with 16 bases left between them. The CDR3 is 13 amino acids. Germline lookup yields CDR1 MNHEY and CDR2 SVGAGI. CDR3: CASSPRAGVELFF. The CDR3 nucleotides read TGTGCCAGCAGTCCCCGAGCGGGGGTAGAACTGTTTTTT.

The chain recombines TRBV7-9 with TRBJ2-2, with no clear D. The V end was cut by 2 bases, the J end by 6 bases, with 7 bases between. This CDR3 is built from 13 residues. CDR1 SEHNR and CDR2 FQNEAQ come from the germline V gene (reference sequence). CDR3 DNA sequence: TGTGCCAGCAGCTTATTAGTTCCCGGGGAGCTGTTTTTT. Translation gives CASSLLVPGELFF. Drawing the rest from reference TRBV7-9 and TRBJ2-2, the complete variable domain is DTGVSQNPRHKITKRGQNVTFRCDPISEHNRLYWYRQTLGQGPEFLTYFQNEAQLEKSRLLSDRFSAERPKGSFSTLEIQRTEQGDSAMYLCASSLLVPGELFFGEGSRLTVL.

V gene TRBV24-1 combines with J gene TRBJ1-2, with a tentative D call TRBD1 (5 bases). CDR1 is KGHDR and CDR2 is SFDVKD in the germline V gene. The CDR3 is 15 amino acids. The V end was cut by 3 bases, the J end by 0 bases, with 10 bases between. CDR3 coding DNA: TGTGCCACCAGTGATCCCAGGGTAACTAACTATGGCTACACCTTC. It yields the protein CATSDPRVTNYGYTF.

This sequence joins TRBV24-1 and TRBJ2-1; 8 bases fit TRBD1. V dropped 4 bases and J dropped 9; count of bases not matched to a gene: 4. The CDR3 runs 13 residues. Germline loops: CDR1 KGHDR, CDR2 SFDVKD. CDR3 sequence (DNA): TGTGCCACCAGTGAGGCAGGGGGCACTGAGCAGTTCTTC. Its translation is CATSEAGGTEQFF.